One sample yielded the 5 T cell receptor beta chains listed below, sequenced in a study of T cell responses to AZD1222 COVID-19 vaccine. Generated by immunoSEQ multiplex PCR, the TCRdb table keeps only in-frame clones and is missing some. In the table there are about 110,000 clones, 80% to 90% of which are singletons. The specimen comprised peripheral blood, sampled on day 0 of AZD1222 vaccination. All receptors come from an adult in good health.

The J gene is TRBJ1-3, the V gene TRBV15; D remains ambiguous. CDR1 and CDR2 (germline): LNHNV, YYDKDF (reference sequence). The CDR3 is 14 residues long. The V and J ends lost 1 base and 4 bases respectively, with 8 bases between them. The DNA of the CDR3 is TGTGCCACCAGCAGAGGGGTTACCGGAAACACCATATATTTT. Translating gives CATSRGVTGNTIYF.

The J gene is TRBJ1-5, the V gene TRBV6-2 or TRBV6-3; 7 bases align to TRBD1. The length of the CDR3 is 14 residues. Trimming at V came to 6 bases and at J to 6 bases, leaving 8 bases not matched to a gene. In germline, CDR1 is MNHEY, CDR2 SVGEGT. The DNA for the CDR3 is TGTGCCAGCAGCGGGGGACAGTCGTCTCAGCCCCAGCATTTT. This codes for CASSGGQSSQPQHF.

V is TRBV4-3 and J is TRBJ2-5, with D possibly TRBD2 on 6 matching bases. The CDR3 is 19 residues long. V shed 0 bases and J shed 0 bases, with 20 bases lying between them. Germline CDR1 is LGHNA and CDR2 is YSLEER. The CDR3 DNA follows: TGCGCCAGCAGCCAAGACCGGGCGGGACTGAGCGGGTACCAAGAGACCCAGTACTTC. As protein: CASSQDRAGLSGYQETQYF.

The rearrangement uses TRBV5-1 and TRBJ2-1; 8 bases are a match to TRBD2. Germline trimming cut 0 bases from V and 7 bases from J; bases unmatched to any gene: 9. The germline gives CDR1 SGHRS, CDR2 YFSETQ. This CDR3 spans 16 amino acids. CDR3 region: CASSLGVAGLVNEQFF. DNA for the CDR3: TGCGCCAGCAGCTTGGGGGTAGCGGGGTTGGTGAATGAGCAGTTCTTC.

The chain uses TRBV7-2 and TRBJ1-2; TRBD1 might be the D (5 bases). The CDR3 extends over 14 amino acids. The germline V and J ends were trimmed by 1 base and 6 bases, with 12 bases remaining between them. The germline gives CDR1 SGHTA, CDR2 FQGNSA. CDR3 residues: CASSLVSGLDGYTF. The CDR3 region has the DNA TGTGCCAGCAGCTTAGTTTCGGGGCTCGATGGCTACACCTTC.